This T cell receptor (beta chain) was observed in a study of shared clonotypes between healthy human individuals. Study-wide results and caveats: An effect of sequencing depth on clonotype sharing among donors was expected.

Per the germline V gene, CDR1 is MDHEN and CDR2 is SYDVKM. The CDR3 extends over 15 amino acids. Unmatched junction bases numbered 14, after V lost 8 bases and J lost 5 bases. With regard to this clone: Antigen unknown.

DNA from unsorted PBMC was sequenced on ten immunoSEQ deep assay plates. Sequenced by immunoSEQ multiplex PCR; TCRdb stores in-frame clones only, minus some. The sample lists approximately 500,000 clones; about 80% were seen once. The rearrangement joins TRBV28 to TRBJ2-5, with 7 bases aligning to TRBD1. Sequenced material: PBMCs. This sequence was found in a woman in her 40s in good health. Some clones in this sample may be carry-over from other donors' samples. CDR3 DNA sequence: TGTGCCAGCTCTCCGACAGGGACCTTAAGGGAGACCCAGTACTTC. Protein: CASSPTGTLRETQYF.